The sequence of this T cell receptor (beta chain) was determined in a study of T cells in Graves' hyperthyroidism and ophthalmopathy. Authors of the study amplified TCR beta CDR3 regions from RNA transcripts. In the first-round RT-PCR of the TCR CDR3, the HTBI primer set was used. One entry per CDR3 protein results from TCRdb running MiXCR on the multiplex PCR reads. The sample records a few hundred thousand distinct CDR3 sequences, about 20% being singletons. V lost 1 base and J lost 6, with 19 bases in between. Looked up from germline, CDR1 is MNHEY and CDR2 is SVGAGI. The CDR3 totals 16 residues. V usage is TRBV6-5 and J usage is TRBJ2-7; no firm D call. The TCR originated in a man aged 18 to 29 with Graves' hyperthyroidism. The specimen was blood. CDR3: CASSYLRVGSSSEQYF. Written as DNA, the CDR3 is TGTGCCAGCAGTTACTTGCGCGTCGGGTCTTCGAGCGAGCAGTACTTC.